This is a list of T cell receptor beta chains from one sample in a study of T cell responses to AZD1222 COVID-19 vaccine. Sequencing was performed with immunoSEQ multiplex PCR; in TCRdb, only in-frame clones are kept and a portion is missing. The sample yields roughly 150,000 clones, about 92% seen once. Sample: peripheral blood, taken 28 days after the second AZD1222 dose. The receptor source for this set is an adult who received the AZD1222 COVID-19 vaccine. Each CDR3 is given with its conserved first and last residue. Each record gives: V gene, CDR3 protein.

TRBV6-5,CASSPDRVAEAFF
TRBV28,CASSRRDSLYEQYF
TRBV19,CASSTISGGATDTQYF
TRBV19,CASSIRTQGGGETQYF
TRBV18,CASSPGSNQPQHF
TRBV19,CASSILRDTEAFF
TRBV6-2/TRBV6-3,CASSSPRLAGDEQYF
TRBV18,CASSPNEGLSYGYTF
TRBV19,CASMGGTADNYGYTF
TRBV7-7,CASSPTSGQGHTGELFF
TRBV1,CTSSYPFGGPDSNQPQHF
TRBV2,CASSEGAGGNTIYF
TRBV6-6,CASSPDRGGAEAFF
TRBV28,CASSRTGGGQPQHF
TRBV4-2,CASSQGVDVQPQHF
TRBV13,CASSLKFGSPQHF
TRBV5-1,CASSLAQGNSPLHF
TRBV6-5,CASSYSGGQGEAFF
TRBV6-5,CASTGSTEAFF
TRBV5-1,CASSLTGDLSYEQYF
TRBV25-1,CASAGQGHTEAFF
TRBV6-5,CASSYGYRTLYEQYF
TRBV11-2,CASSRRWGGPYTGELFF
TRBV7-2,CASSLVVNQPQHF
TRBV13,CASSLWTSLRNTGELFF
TRBV7-9,CASRPTGMNTEAFF
TRBV27,CASSLFGAAGNTIYF
TRBV19,CASSGGQDNKQYF
TRBV14,CASSQGGPGTDTQYF
TRBV19,CASSQEENQPQHF
TRBV5-1,CASSAGTGLDHYNEQFF
TRBV6-2/TRBV6-3,CASSKNPGFSGNTSRNTIYF
TRBV9,CASSAGTSGIQETQYF
TRBV19,CASSGGVEQYF
TRBV7-8,CASSPKPSIRSSYNEQFF
TRBV5-1,CASSLAWQGRIKETQYF
TRBV2,CASRLNGVATYEQYF
TRBV28,CASRRYQDSNQPQHF
TRBV2,CASSERLRGSGELFF
TRBV3-1/TRBV3-2,CASSQGWVSKLFF
TRBV4-3,CASSQGTGGDYEQYF
TRBV27,CASSLASSGLGSYNEQFF
TRBV11-2,CASSLLDSTYEQYF
TRBV4-2,CASSLGQGLGEQYF
TRBV11-2,CASSSWAGVQETQYF
TRBV18,CASSQDGSWGELFF
TRBV20-1,CSAPLGGGQYF
TRBV7-2,CASSLAPDGRGETQYF
TRBV7-2,CASSRGGASSYNSPLHF
TRBV2,CASIDWADTQYF
TRBV12-3/TRBV12-4,CASSQDGNYGYTF
TRBV20-1,CSSNRGQTQYF
TRBV10-3,CAISSGQGYGYTF